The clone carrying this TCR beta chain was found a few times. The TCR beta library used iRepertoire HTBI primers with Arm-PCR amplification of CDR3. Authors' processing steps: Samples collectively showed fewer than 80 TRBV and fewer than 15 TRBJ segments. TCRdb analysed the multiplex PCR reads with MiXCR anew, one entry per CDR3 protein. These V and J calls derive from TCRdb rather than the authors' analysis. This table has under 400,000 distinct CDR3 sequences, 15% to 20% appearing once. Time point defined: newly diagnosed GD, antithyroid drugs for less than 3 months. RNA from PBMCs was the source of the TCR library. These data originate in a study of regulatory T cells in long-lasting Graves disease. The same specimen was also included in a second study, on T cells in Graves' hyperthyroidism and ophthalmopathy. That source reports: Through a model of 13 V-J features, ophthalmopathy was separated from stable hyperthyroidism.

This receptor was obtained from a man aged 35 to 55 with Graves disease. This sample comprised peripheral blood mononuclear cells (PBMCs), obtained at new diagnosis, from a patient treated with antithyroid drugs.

The CDR3 protein is CASSYRQGYNEQFF. The CDR3 nucleotides are TGTGCCAGCAGTTACCGACAGGGGTACAATGAGCAGTTCTTC. The chain is built from TRBV6-9 and TRBJ2-1; 8 nucleotides match TRBD1. Per the germline V gene, CDR1 is MNHGY and CDR2 is SVAAGI. Trimming cost V 3 bases and J 4 bases; bases outside gene matches: 2. The CDR3 is 14 residues long.